The 9 T cell receptor beta chains below all came from one sample that was sequenced in a study of blood T cells in healthy people across ages (dated by TCRdb to between 2015 and 2017). Libraries were made using 5' RACE. For sequencing, an Illumina HiSeq 2500 was employed. The second PCR ran for roughly 6 to 11 cycles and used a J-beta primer mix along with a sample-barcoded 5' primer. The public sequencing data were trimmed at Q25 with fastp and processed into clonotypes with MiXCR by TCRdb, which kept only in-frame beta chains. Each CDR3 protein gets just one entry, which takes the most common genes and DNA from the rows behind it. Present in this sample are hundreds of thousands of distinct CDR3 sequences, around 25% of which were seen just once. Around 3% of the sample rests with the top ten. These data were also filed under a second study, of T cells of mothers and their children.

Material: blood. These receptors were obtained from a boy between 10 and 17 years old in good health.

This chain links TRBV6-5 with TRBJ2-7; no reliable D call. Germline assignment: CDR1 MNHEY and CDR2 SVGAGI. The germline V and J ends were trimmed by 0 bases and 0 bases, with 9 bases remaining between them. The CDR3 sequence is 15 residues long. Written as DNA, the CDR3 is TGTGCCAGCAGTTACTCGGACCCCAACTCCTACGAGCAGTACTTC. This translates into CASSYSDPNSYEQYF.

This clonotype appeared a few times. The V call is TRBV15, the J call TRBJ2-1, with 8 positions matching TRBD1. V was pared by 1 base and J by 7 bases, with 3 bases of the junction left unmatched. There are 14 residues in the CDR3. The germline V gene has CDR1 LNHNV and CDR2 YYDKDF (reference sequence). In DNA form, the CDR3 reads TGTGCCACCAGCAGAGCGGGACAGGTTAATGAGCAGTTCTTC. Translation: CATSRAGQVNEQFF.

This clonotype was counted between two and nine times. The V and J genes are TRBV4-1 and TRBJ2-7; D may match TRBD1 or TRBD2 (5 bases each). There are 15 residues in the CDR3. V was shortened by 7 bases and J by 1 base, with 17 bases between the two germline ends. The germline V gene has CDR1 MGHRA and CDR2 YSYEKL. The CDR3, as DNA: TGCGCCAGCACCGAGGGGATCCTAGCTTCCTACGAGCAGTACTTC. Its translation: CASTEGILASYEQYF.

V is TRBV5-1 and J is TRBJ1-2, with a tentative D call TRBD1 (5 bases). Germline CDR1 SGHRS, CDR2 YFSETQ. V lost 7 bases and J 7 bases, leaving 11 bases between the germline ends. The CDR3 runs to 11 residues. The CDR3 nucleotides read TGCGCCAGCGAGGGACGCGGTGGCTACACCTTC. This sequence encodes CASEGRGGYTF.

This clonotype showed up just a few times. This rearrangement joins TRBV29-1 to TRBJ1-2; D is possibly TRBD1 (6 bases). CDR1 and CDR2 (germline): SQVTM, ANQGSEA. This CDR3 is built from 12 residues. The germline V and J ends were trimmed by 4 bases and 8 bases, with 14 bases remaining between them. The CDR3 DNA is TGCAGCGTTGGGGAGGAGGGGGGCGGCTACACCTTC. This encodes CSVGEEGGGYTF.

V is TRBV9 and J is TRBJ1-1; TRBD1 might be the D (5 bases). Germline loops: CDR1 SGDLS, CDR2 YYNGEE. CDR3 length: 14 residues. Trimming shortened V by 2 bases and J by 5 bases, and 13 bases separated the two germline ends. CDR3 residues: CASSVGPKITEAFF. As DNA, the CDR3 is TGTGCCAGCAGCGTGGGACCTAAGATAACTGAAGCTTTCTTT.

This clonotype has a handful of counts. V gene TRBV10-3 combines with J gene TRBJ2-3; 9 bases agree with TRBD1. The CDR3 is made up of 16 amino acids. The ends lost 6 bases at V and 3 bases at J; junction bases unmatched: 10. CDR1 and CDR2 (germline): ENHRY, SYGVKD. The CDR3 DNA reads as TGTGCCATCAGCGCAAGGACAGGGGTTGGTACAGATACGCAGTATTTT. This codes for CAISARTGVGTDTQYF.

The genes are TRBV7-9 and TRBJ1-2; the D gene is possibly TRBD1 (6 bases). The germline gives CDR1 SEHNR, CDR2 FQNEAQ (reference sequence). CDR3 size: 13 residues. V lost 4 bases and J lost 8, with 14 bases in between. DNA of the CDR3: TGTGCCAGCAGCTCGGGCAGGGGTAGCGGCTACACCTTC. It is translated as CASSSGRGSGYTF.

On this clonotype itself: This CDR3 fails to terminate in the conserved phenylalanine or tryptophan, so it likely reflects a read error. The chain combines TRBV7-3 with TRBJ2-1; weak D call: TRBD2 (6 bases). The CDR3 runs 13 residues. Germline loops: CDR1 SGHTA, CDR2 FQGTGA. CDR3 in DNA: TGCCCCAGGAGCCCCGGGGGTGGCAATGAGCAGTTCCTC. The encoded protein is CPRSPGGGNEQFL.